The T cell receptor (beta chain) described here comes from a study of blood T cell repertoires in COVID-19. In the study overall: Spain, Italy and the United States supplied samples that represented acute and convalescent COVID-19. PBMCs, B-cell-depleted T cells, or T cells provided the cDNA or gDNA that made up the material.

Germline-derived CDR1 and CDR2 are MRHNA and SNTAGT. V lost 8 bases, J lost 4 bases, and 12 bases stayed unmatched. This CDR3 spans 16 amino acids. Original processing methods: By means of reference gene primer amplification, nucleated cell counts were estimated. TCRdb's copy holds only in-frame clones and misses some; the assay was immunoSEQ multiplex PCR. Clone size and the V and J calls come from that table; the DNA yielded D and trimming. The sample includes around 340,000 clones, approximately 86% of them seen just once. The V and J genes are TRBV6-4 and TRBJ2-2, with TRBD2 identical over 8 bases. Sequences were obtained from peripheral blood. The sequence came from a woman between 55 and 75 years old with COVID-19, enrolled during active disease. The CDR3 nucleotides read TGTGCCAGCGCCCCGGGAGGGACCCTGGGCACCGGGGAGCTGTTTTTT. This codes for CASAPGGTLGTGELFF.